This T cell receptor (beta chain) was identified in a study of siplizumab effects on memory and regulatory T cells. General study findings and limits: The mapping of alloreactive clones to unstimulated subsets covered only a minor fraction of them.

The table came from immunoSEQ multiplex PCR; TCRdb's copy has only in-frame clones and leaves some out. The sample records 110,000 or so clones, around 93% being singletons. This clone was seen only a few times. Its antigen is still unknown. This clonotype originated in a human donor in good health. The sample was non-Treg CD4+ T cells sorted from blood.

The CDR3 is CAWSDTEAFF. CDR3 in DNA: TGTGCCTGGAGTGACACTGAAGCTTTCTTT. V gene TRBV30 combines with J gene TRBJ1-1; unclear D gene. Germline V gene data show CDR1 as GTSNPN and CDR2 as SVGIG (reference sequence). This CDR3 contains 10 residues. V gave up 1 base and J gave up 3 bases, with 0 bases separating them. The full variable domain, in which reference TRBV30 and TRBJ1-1 provide the parts outside the CDR3, is SQTIHQWPATLVQPVGSPLSLECTVEGTSNPNLYWYRQAAGRGLQLLFYSVGIGQISSEVPQNLSASRPQDRQFILSSKKLLLSDSGFYLCAWSDTEAFFGQGTRLTVV.